This TCR beta chain stems from a study of control samples from healthy donors and cancer patients. Method: immunoSEQ multiplex PCR; TCRdb's copy keeps in-frame clones and lacks some. The repertoire holds fewer than 70,000 clones, with 75% to 90% as singletons. CDR3 length: 13 amino acids. Germline V lookup: CDR1 LNHDA, CDR2 SQIVND (reference sequence). After removal of 5 bases from V and 3 bases from J, the junction contained 4 bases not matched to a gene. The receptor comes from a man aged 55 to 70 with head and neck cancer. The sequenced material came from PBMCs. The chain carries TRBV19 and TRBJ2-7, with 7 bases fitting TRBD1. CDR3 nucleotides: TGTGCCAGTAGTGAGGGACAGCACTACGAGCAGTACTTC. It yields the protein CASSEGQHYEQYF. Based on the CDR3 plus reference TRBV19 and TRBJ2-7, the full variable domain is DGGITQSPKYLFRKEGQNVTLSCEQNLNHDAMYWYRQDPGQGLRLIYYSQIVNDFQKGDIAEGYSVSREKKESFPLTVTSAQKNPTAFYLCASSEGQHYEQYFGPGTRLTVT.